This entry lists 14 T cell receptor beta chains sequenced from one sample in a study of T-cell memory formation after mild COVID-19. One entry per CDR3 protein, called by TCRdb with MiXCR from the 5' RACE reads. The sample records about 610,000 distinct CDR3 sequences, about 18% being singletons. The source material was PBMCs or a T cell subset sorted from them (not recorded which). Receptor source: an adult woman who had mild COVID-19 (a few samples of this study predate the infection). Cell type and time point are not known.

This clonotype was seen a few times. The chain has TRBV4-1 and TRBJ1-1; 9 nucleotides line up with TRBD1. This CDR3 is built from 15 residues. With V trimmed by 3 bases and J by 4 bases, 6 bases remained unmatched. The V gene's germline CDR1 is MGHRA and CDR2 YSYEKL. The CDR3 bases are TGCGCCAGCAGCCATGAAGACAGGGGGAGCACTGAAGCTTTCTTT. Its translation is CASSHEDRGSTEAFF.

This chain links TRBV5-5 with TRBJ2-5; a possible D gene is TRBD2 (5 bases). Looked up from germline, CDR1 is SGHKS and CDR2 is YYEKEE (reference sequence). Trimming removed 0 bases from V and 1 base from J, with 16 bases in between. The length of the CDR3 is 17 residues. This CDR3 is CASSLADGVGGQETQYF. In DNA form, the CDR3 reads TGTGCCAGCAGCTTGGCGGACGGGGTGGGTGGCCAAGAGACCCAGTACTTC. The variable domain in full, completed from reference TRBV5-5 and TRBJ2-5, reads DAGVTQSPTHLIKTRGQQVTLRCSPISGHKSVSWYQQVLGQGPQFIFQYYEKEERGRGNFPDRFSARQFPNYSSELNVNALLLGDSALYLCASSLADGVGGQETQYFGPGTRLLVL.

This clonotype came up many times. The CDR3 end shows no conserved phenylalanine or tryptophan, and so a read error is likely. The DNA is left out, because the CDR3 cannot be placed on it with certainty; the CDR3 is given as TCRdb lists it. The CDR3 is CASSRDRGQRSV. This chain connects TRBV7-9 to TRBJ2-1; the D segment call TRBD1 is taken from the table without a DNA check. Per germline, CDR1 SEHNR and CDR2 FQNEAQ (reference sequence). The CDR3 region is 12 residues in length, termini included.

V usage is TRBV20-1 and J usage is TRBJ2-1; TRBD2 agrees at 10 bases. Germline V gives CDR1 DFQATT, CDR2 SNEGSKA (reference sequence). This CDR3 region has 15 residues. V trimming: 0 bases; J trimming: 8 bases; junction bases outside the gene matches: 7. As DNA, the CDR3 is TGCAGTGCTAGAGATCCTAGCGGGAGTCAACATGAGCAGTTCTTC. Its translation is CSARDPSGSQHEQFF.

The rearrangement uses TRBV5-1 and TRBJ1-3; no clear D gene. The V gene lost 4 bases and the J gene lost 11 bases, with 13 bases spanning the gap. The CDR3 is 12 amino acids. The germline V gene encodes CDR1 SGHRS and CDR2 YFSETQ. CDR3 sequence (DNA): TGCGCCAGCAGCCCACCAGATCCGTCCATATATTTT. This translates into CASSPPDPSIYF. Together with reference TRBV5-1 and TRBJ1-3, the CDR3 gives the full variable domain: KAGVTQTPRYLIKTRGQQVTLSCSPISGHRSVSWYQQTPGQGLQFLFEYFSETQRNKGNFPGRFSGRQFSNSRSEMNVSTLELGDSALYLCASSPPDPSIYFGEGSWLTVV.

J is TRBJ2-7 and V is TRBV27; D assignment may be TRBD1 or TRBD2 (5 bases each). The V gene's germline CDR1 is MNHEY and CDR2 SMNVEV (reference sequence). V lost 8 bases, J lost 1 base, and 12 bases lay in between. The CDR3 is made up of 13 amino acids. As DNA, the CDR3 is TGTGCCAGCGGGGGTAGGCCGTCCTACGAGCAGTACTTC. This encodes CASGGRPSYEQYF.

This clonotype was picked up a small number of times. The V and J genes are TRBV3-1 and TRBJ2-1; D is unresolved. Trimming pared 2 bases from V and 5 bases from J, leaving 10 bases between. The CDR3 is 14 amino acids. The germline V gene has CDR1 LGHDT and CDR2 YNNKEL (reference sequence). In nucleotides, the CDR3 is TGTGCCAGCAGCCAACATCGGCGCAACAATGAGCAGTTCTTC. This codes for CASSQHRRNNEQFF.

The chain links TRBV10-3 to TRBJ2-7; D gene unclear. The V and J ends lost 0 bases and 3 bases respectively, with 12 bases between them. The V gene's germline CDR1 is ENHRY and CDR2 SYGVKD. This CDR3 has 15 amino acids. The CDR3 protein is CAISESGDQNYEQYF. The CDR3 DNA sequence: TGTGCCATCAGTGAGTCTGGAGACCAGAACTACGAGCAGTACTTC.

This clonotype was counted between two and nine times. The V call is TRBV27, the J call TRBJ2-7; D possibly matches TRBD1 or TRBD2 (5 bases each). V was cut by 8 bases and J by 5 bases, with 16 bases left in between. This CDR3 is 13 amino acids long. Germline V gene data show CDR1 as MNHEY and CDR2 as SMNVEV (reference sequence). In nucleotides, the CDR3 is TGTGCCAGCCGTTGGGGCCTGGGGGACGAGCAGTACTTC. Translation: CASRWGLGDEQYF.

With respect to this clonotype: At one end the junction does not follow the germline gene, possibly because of a read error. V gene TRBV20-1 combines with J gene TRBJ2-1; D gene ambiguous. The germline V gene encodes CDR1 DFQATT and CDR2 SNEGSKA (reference sequence). The CDR3 is made up of 12 amino acids. CDR3 DNA: TGCAGTGCTAGAAAAGAACGTGCGGATCCCCCCTTC. It codes for CSARKERADPPF.

In this sample, this clonotype turned up a few times. This chain uses TRBV12-5 with TRBJ2-5; 10 bases are shared with TRBD2. This CDR3 has 17 amino acids. The germline gives CDR1 LGHNT, CDR2 FRNRAP. J was trimmed by 4 bases and V by 1 base; bases with no gene match: 9. The CDR3 nucleotides are TGTGCTAGTGGTTTGGCCAGCGGGGGGGCTGCCGGAGAGACCCAGTACTTC. It specifies CASGLASGGAAGETQYF.

This clonotype was seen more than once but under ten times. V and J are TRBV29-1 and TRBJ2-2, with no clear D. Germline V gene data show CDR1 as SQVTM and CDR2 as ANQGSEA. Trimming removed 5 bases at V and 0 bases at J, with 13 bases between. The CDR3 contains 15 residues. CDR3 region: CSVTLDTANTGELFF. The CDR3 coding sequence is TGCAGCGTTACCCTAGACACCGCGAACACCGGGGAGCTGTTTTTT.

V and J are TRBV9 and TRBJ2-5; D call uncertain. Germline CDR1 is SGDLS and CDR2 is YYNGEE. The germline V and J ends were trimmed by 2 bases and 2 bases, with 13 bases remaining between them. This CDR3 is built from 15 residues. CDR3 protein: CASSVSPGVQETQYF. The CDR3 coding sequence is TGTGCCAGCAGCGTGTCCCCTGGCGTTCAAGAGACCCAGTACTTC.

CDR3: CASSFKGRVEAFF. CDR3 nucleotide sequence: TGTGCCAGCAGCTTCAAGGGGCGGGTTGAAGCTTTCTTT. The chain recombines TRBV11-2 with TRBJ1-1; weak D call: TRBD1 (5 bases). The germline V gene has CDR1 SGHAT and CDR2 FQNNGV. CDR3 length: 13 residues. The ends were cut back, 3 bases at V and 7 bases at J, with 12 bases in the middle.